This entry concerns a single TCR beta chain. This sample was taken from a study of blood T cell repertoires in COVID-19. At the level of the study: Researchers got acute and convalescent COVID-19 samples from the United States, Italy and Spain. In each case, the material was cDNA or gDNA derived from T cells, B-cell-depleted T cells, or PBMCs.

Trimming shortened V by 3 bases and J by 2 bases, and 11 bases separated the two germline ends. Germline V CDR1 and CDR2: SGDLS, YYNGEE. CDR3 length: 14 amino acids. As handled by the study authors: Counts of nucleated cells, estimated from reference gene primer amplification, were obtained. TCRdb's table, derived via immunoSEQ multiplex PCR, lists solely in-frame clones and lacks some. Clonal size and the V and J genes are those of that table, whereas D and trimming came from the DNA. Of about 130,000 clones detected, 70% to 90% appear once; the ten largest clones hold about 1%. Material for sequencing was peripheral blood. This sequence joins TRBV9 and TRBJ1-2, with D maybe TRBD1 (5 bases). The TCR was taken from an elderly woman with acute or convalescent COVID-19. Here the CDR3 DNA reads TGTGCCAGCAGCGGATCGACAGTGAACTATGGCTACACCTTC. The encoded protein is CASSGSTVNYGYTF.